This T cell receptor beta chain derives from a study of T cell repertoires in cytomegalovirus infection. Whole-study context: An indication of both CMV infection and matching HLA type came from public TCR beta signatures.

The CDR3 spans 15 residues. Germline V gene lookup returns CDR1 SGHVS and CDR2 FQNEAQ. The trim removed 0 bases at V and 6 bases at J, leaving 6 bases unmatched. TCRdb redid the calling of the reads with MiXCR, one entry per CDR3 protein. Of about 300,000 distinct CDR3 sequences in the sample, 9.6% were seen once. Broader study findings: Cumulative frequency of public TCR beta families picked out carriers of CMV plus the relevant HLA. The response measured ex vivo was dominated by TCR beta clonotypes (HLA-C-restricted and CMV-specific).

This clonotype was counted many times. The antigen is unknown. Material: PBMCs. This TCR was sampled from a human donor in good health (CMV status not recorded). Some clones in this sample may be carry-over from other donors' samples. The gene calls are TRBV7-8 and TRBJ2-5; 8 nucleotides line up with TRBD1. CDR3 sequence reads: CASSLAEDRVKTQYF. CDR3 nucleotide sequence: TGTGCCAGCAGCTTAGCTGAGGACAGGGTCAAGACCCAGTACTTC.